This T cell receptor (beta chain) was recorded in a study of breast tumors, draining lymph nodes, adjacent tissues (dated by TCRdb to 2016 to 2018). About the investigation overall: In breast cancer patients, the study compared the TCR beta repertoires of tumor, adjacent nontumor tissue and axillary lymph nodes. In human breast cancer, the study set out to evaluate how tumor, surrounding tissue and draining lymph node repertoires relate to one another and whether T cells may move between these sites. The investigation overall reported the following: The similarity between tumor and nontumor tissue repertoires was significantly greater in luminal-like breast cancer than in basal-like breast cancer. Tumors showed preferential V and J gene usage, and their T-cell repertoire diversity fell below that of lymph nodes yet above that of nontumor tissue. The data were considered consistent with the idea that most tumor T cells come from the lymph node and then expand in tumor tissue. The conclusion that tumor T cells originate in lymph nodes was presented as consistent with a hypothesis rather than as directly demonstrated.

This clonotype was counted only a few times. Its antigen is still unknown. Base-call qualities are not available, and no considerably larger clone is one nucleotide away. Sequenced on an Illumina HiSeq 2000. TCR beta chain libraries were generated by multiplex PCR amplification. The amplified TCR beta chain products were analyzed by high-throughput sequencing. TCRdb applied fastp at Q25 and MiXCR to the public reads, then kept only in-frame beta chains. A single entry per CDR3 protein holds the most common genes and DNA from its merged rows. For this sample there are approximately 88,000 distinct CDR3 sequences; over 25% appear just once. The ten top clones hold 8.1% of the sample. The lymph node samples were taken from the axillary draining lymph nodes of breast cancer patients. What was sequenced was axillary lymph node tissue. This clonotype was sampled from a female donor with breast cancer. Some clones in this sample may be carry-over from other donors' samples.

The DNA is TGTGCCAGCAGCTTTGGAGCGGGAGGGCCGGAGACCCAGTACTTC. The encoded protein is CASSFGAGGPETQYF. Recombination joined TRBV7-6 with TRBJ2-5, and TRBD2 aligns with 10 junction nucleotides. V has 3 bases trimmed and J has 5 bases trimmed; junction bases matching no gene number 6. Its CDR3 holds 15 amino acids, cysteine through phenylalanine. This entry keeps only the CDR3 DNA: 45 bases, framed from base 1. The germline V gene specifies SGHVS as CDR1 and FNYEAQ as CDR2.